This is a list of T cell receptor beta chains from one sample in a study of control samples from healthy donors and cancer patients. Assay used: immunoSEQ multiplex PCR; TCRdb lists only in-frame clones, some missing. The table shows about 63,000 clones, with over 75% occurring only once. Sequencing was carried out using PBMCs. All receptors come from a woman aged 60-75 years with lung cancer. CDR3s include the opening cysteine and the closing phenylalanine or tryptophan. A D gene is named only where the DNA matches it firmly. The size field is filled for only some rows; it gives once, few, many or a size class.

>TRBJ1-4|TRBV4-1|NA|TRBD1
CASSQDFRQGYGKLFF
TGCGCCAGCAGCCAAGACTTCAGACAGGGCTACGGAAAACTGTTTTTT
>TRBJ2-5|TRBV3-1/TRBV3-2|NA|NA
CASSQPGPGATQYF
TGTGCCAGCAGCCAACCGGGTCCCGGGGCGACCCAGTACTTC
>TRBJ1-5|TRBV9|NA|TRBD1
CASSAATGLGQPQHF
TGTGCCAGCAGCGCGGCGACAGGGCTGGGGCAGCCCCAGCATTTT
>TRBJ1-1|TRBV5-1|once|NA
CASSLVTGNTEAFF
TGCGCCAGCAGCTTGGTGACAGGCAACACTGAAGCTTTCTTT
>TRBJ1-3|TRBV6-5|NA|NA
CASRGEGVFGNTIYF
TGTGCCAGCAGGGGGGAGGGGGTGTTCGGAAACACCATATATTTT
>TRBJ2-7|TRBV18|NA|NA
CASSPFREYEQYF
TGTGCCAGCTCACCGTTTCGCGAATACGAGCAGTACTTC
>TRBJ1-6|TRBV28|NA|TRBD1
CASRPGQGLNSPLHF
TGTGCCAGCAGACCGGGACAGGGACTAAATTCACCCCTCCACTTT
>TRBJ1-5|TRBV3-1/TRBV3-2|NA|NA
CASSQDSNQPQHF
TGTGCCAGCAGCCAAGATAGCAATCAGCCCCAGCATTTT
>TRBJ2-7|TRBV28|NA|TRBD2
CASSLTLAGGLEQYF
TGTGCCAGCAGTTTAACCCTAGCGGGGGGACTCGAGCAGTACTTC
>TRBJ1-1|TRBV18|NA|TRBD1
CASSLDRGPEAFF
TGTGCCAGCTCGCTCGACAGGGGCCCTGAAGCTTTCTTT
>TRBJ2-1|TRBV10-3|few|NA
CAIKRPDGADEQFF
TGTGCCATCAAAAGGCCTGATGGGGCAGATGAGCAGTTCTTC
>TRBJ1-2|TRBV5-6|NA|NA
CASSLVQNGYTF
TGTGCCAGCAGCTTGGTACAGAATGGCTACACCTTC
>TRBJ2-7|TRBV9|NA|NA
CRRGRTYEQYF
TGCCGGCGGGGTCGGACCTACGAGCAGTACTTC
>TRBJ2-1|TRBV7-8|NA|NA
CASSLFKFSSYNEQFF
TGTGCCAGCAGCTTATTTAAGTTTAGCTCCTACAATGAGCAGTTCTTC
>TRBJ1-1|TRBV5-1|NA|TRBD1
CASSLEWPGGEAFF
TGCGCCAGCAGCTTGGAGTGGCCAGGGGGTGAAGCTTTCTTT
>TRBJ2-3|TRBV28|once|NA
CASSHSLGGDTQYF
TGTGCCAGCAGCCATTCCTTGGGGGGAGATACGCAGTATTTT
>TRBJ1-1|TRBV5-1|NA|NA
CASSPLSATGTEAFF
TGCGCCAGCAGCCCCCTATCGGCAACTGGCACTGAAGCTTTCTTT
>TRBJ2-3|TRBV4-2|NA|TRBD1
CASSLGTGTDTQYF
TGTGCCAGCAGCCTCGGGACAGGGACAGATACGCAGTATTTT
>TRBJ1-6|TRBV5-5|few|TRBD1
CASSSDRGNSPLHF
TGTGCCAGCAGCTCGGACAGGGGGAATTCACCCCTCCACTTT
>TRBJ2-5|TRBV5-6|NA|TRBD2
CASTNVGLAGGAETQYF
TGTGCCAGCACCAACGTTGGGCTAGCGGGGGGAGCAGAGACCCAGTACTTC
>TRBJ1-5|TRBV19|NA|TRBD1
CASSIQGGNQPQHF
TGTGCCAGTAGTATACAGGGGGGAAATCAGCCCCAGCATTTT
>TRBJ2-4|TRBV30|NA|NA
CAWSGGLGNIQYF
TGTGCCTGGAGTGGTGGCCTCGGGAACATTCAGTACTTC
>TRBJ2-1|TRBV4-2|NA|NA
CASSQMSQDNEQFF
TGTGCCAGCAGCCAAATGAGCCAGGACAATGAGCAGTTCTTC
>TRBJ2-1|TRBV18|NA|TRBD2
CASSPMASGAYNEQFF
TGTGCCAGCTCACCAATGGCTAGCGGGGCCTACAATGAGCAGTTCTTC
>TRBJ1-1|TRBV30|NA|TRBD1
CAWSGRSGGEAFF
TGTGCCTGGAGTGGAAGATCAGGGGGTGAAGCTTTCTTT
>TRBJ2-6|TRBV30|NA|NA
CAWSVLSGANVLTF
TGTGCCTGGAGTGTACTTTCTGGGGCCAACGTCCTGACTTTC
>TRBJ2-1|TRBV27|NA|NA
CASSFLADPYNEQFF
TGTGCCAGCAGTTTTTTAGCGGATCCTTACAATGAGCAGTTCTTC
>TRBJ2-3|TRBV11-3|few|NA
CASSLGPGTDTQYF
TGTGCCAGCAGCTTAGGTCCGGGGACAGATACGCAGTATTTT
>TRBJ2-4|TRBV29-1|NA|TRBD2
CSVAIERGENIQYF
TGCAGCGTTGCTATAGAGCGGGGCGAAAACATTCAGTACTTC
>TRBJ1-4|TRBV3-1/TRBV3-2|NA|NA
CASSHPVGSGAREKLFF
TGTGCCAGCAGCCATCCGGTGGGTTCGGGGGCGAGGGAAAAACTGTTTTTT
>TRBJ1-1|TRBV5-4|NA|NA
CASSLGGASTEAFF
TGTGCCAGCAGCTTGGGAGGGGCTAGCACTGAAGCTTTCTTT
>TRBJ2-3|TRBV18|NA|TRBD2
CASSPYVGTSGSTDTQYF
TGTGCCAGCTCACCATACGTTGGGACTAGCGGGAGTACAGATACGCAGTATTTT
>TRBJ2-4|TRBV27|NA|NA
CASSKTSGVLAKNIQYF
TGTGCCAGCAGTAAGACCTCCGGGGTTTTAGCCAAAAACATTCAGTACTTC
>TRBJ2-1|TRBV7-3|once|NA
CASSVRGGEWNEQFF
TGTGCCAGCAGCGTACGAGGGGGGGAATGGAATGAGCAGTTCTTC
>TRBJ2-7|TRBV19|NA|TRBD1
CASKNQGAYEQYF
TGTGCCAGTAAGAACCAGGGGGCCTACGAGCAGTACTTC
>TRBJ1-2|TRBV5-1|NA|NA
CASSDQGTAYGYTF
TGCGCCAGCAGCGATCAGGGAACGGCATATGGCTACACCTTC
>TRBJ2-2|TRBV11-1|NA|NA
CASSLEANTGELFF
TGTGCCAGCAGCTTAGAGGCGAACACCGGGGAGCTGTTTTTT
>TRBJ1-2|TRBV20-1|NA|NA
CSPVKPGYTF
TGCAGCCCCGTAAAACCTGGCTACACCTTC
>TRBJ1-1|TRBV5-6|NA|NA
CASSLVGRGAEAFF
TGTGCCAGCAGCTTGGTTGGGAGGGGCGCTGAAGCTTTCTTT
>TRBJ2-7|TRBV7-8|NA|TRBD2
CASSEGLAGGPSYEQYF
TGTGCCAGCAGCGAGGGACTAGCGGGAGGGCCCAGCTACGAGCAGTACTTC
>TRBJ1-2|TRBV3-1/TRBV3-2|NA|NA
CASSRKGLNYGYTF
TGTGCCAGCAGCCGCAAGGGGCTTAACTATGGCTACACCTTC
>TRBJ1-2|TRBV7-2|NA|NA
CASSLEQWGYTF
TGTGCCAGCAGCTTAGAACAATGGGGCTACACCTTC
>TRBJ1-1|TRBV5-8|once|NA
CASNSGHQSTEAFF
TGTGCCAGCAATTCGGGGCACCAGAGCACTGAAGCTTTCTTT
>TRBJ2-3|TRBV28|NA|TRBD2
CASSLPPSGSRLDTQYF
TGTGCCAGCAGTTTACCCCCTAGCGGGAGCCGGCTAGATACGCAGTATTTT
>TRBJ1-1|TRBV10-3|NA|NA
CAISESSGTEAFF
TGTGCCATCAGTGAGTCCTCCGGGACTGAAGCTTTCTTT
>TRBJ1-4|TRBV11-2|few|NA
CASSLVAQSNEKLFF
TGTGCCAGCAGCTTAGTAGCTCAGAGTAATGAAAAACTGTTTTTT
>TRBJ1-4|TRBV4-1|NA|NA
CASSPGGLAQGGDHATNEKLFF
TGCGCCAGCAGCCCCGGTGGACTTGCACAAGGTGGGGATCACGCAACTAATGAAAAACTGTTTTTT
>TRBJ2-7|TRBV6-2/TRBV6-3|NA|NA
CASSYSAQASYEQYF
TGTGCCAGCAGTTACTCGGCCCAGGCCTCCTACGAGCAGTACTTC
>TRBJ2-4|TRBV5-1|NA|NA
CASSLVPREENIQYF
TGCGCCAGCAGCTTGGTGCCCAGGGAAGAAAACATTCAGTACTTC